The rows below give T cell receptor beta chains drawn from one sample of a study of T-cell reconstitution after alpha-beta-depleted transplantation in children. MiXCR, run by TCRdb on the PCR reads, gives a single entry per CDR3 protein. Of hundreds of thousands of distinct CDR3 sequences listed, roughly 15% were seen once; the top ten hold less than 30%. The sequences come from PBMCs, mostly from graft donor cells, collected 360 days after TCRalphabeta/CD19-depleted stem cell transplant. The receptors shown here come from a boy less than two years old who had a stem cell transplant for Wiskott-Aldrich syndrome, so the T cells may come from the graft donor. The CDR3 runs from the conserved cysteine through the conserved F or W. D genes are given only for firm matches. The size entry is marked missing in some rows and otherwise reads once, few, many or a size class.

J gene: TRBJ2-6
clone size: many
V gene: TRBV29-1
D gene: .
CDR3 protein: CSVVGSSGANVLTF
CDR3 DNA: TGCAGCGTTGTCGGGAGCTCTGGGGCCAACGTCCTGACTTTC

J gene: TRBJ2-1
clone size: .
V gene: TRBV4-3
D gene: .
CDR3 protein: CASSRLGQGHNEQFF
CDR3 DNA: TGCGCCAGCAGTCGCTTGGGGCAGGGACACAATGAGCAGTTCTTC

J gene: TRBJ2-4
clone size: .
V gene: TRBV27
D gene: TRBD2
CDR3 protein: CASRRAGDKNIQYF
CDR3 DNA: TGTGCCAGCAGGAGAGCGGGAGACAAGAACATTCAGTACTTC

J gene: TRBJ2-2
clone size: few
V gene: TRBV30
D gene: TRBD1
CDR3 protein: CARGQGAWTGELFF
CDR3 DNA: TGTGCCCGCGGACAGGGGGCATGGACCGGGGAGCTGTTTTTT

J gene: TRBJ2-1
clone size: .
V gene: TRBV18
D gene: .
CDR3 protein: CASSPISRNEQFF
CDR3 DNA: TGTGCCAGCTCACCTATTAGTCGCAATGAGCAGTTCTTC

J gene: TRBJ2-1
clone size: .
V gene: TRBV28
D gene: TRBD2
CDR3 protein: CASRGTSGRGYNEQFF
CDR3 DNA: TGTGCCAGCCGGGGGACTAGCGGGAGAGGTTACAATGAGCAGTTCTTC

J gene: TRBJ2-5
clone size: .
V gene: TRBV10-3
D gene: .
CDR3 protein: CAISEWKGFQETQYF
CDR3 DNA: TGTGCCATCAGTGAATGGAAGGGCTTTCAAGAGACCCAGTACTTC

J gene: TRBJ2-7
clone size: once
V gene: TRBV19
D gene: TRBD1
CDR3 protein: CASKLAQGAGEQYF
CDR3 DNA: TGTGCCAGTAAGCTGGCTCAGGGGGCAGGAGAGCAGTACTTC

J gene: TRBJ2-7
clone size: .
V gene: TRBV27
D gene: .
CDR3 protein: CASSFEGGYEQYF
CDR3 DNA: TGTGCCAGCAGTTTTGAGGGGGGCTACGAGCAGTACTTC

J gene: TRBJ2-1
clone size: .
V gene: TRBV20-1
D gene: .
CDR3 protein: CSASPGLVDNEQFF
CDR3 DNA: TGCAGTGCTAGCCCCGGGCTAGTAGACAATGAGCAGTTCTTC

J gene: TRBJ2-1
clone size: few
V gene: TRBV15
D gene: .
CDR3 protein: CATSRSSDNEQFF
CDR3 DNA: TGTGCCACCAGCAGAAGCAGTGACAATGAGCAGTTCTTC

J gene: TRBJ2-3
clone size: .
V gene: TRBV24-1
D gene: TRBD2
CDR3 protein: CATSDSPGGTRGRRDTQYF
CDR3 DNA: TGTGCCACCAGTGATTCTCCGGGGGGGACTAGGGGCCGACGGGATACGCAGTATTTT

J gene: TRBJ2-5
clone size: few
V gene: TRBV3-1
D gene: TRBD2
CDR3 protein: CASSQEPGWSGGAQETQYF
CDR3 DNA: TGTGCCAGCAGCCAAGAGCCTGGTTGGAGCGGGGGTGCCCAAGAGACCCAGTACTTC

J gene: TRBJ2-1
clone size: few
V gene: TRBV4-1
D gene: .
CDR3 protein: CASSQDGLALPAYNEQFF
CDR3 DNA: TGCGCCAGCAGCCAAGATGGGCTAGCCCTTCCTGCCTACAATGAGCAGTTCTTC

J gene: TRBJ2-3
clone size: .
V gene: TRBV2
D gene: TRBD2
CDR3 protein: CASSEAGTSLTDTQYF
CDR3 DNA: TGTGCCAGCAGTGAAGCCGGGACTAGCCTCACAGATACGCAGTATTTT

J gene: TRBJ2-2
clone size: .
V gene: TRBV20-1
D gene: .
CDR3 protein: CSARGEEAVAGELFF
CDR3 DNA: TGCAGTGCTAGAGGAGAAGAGGCAGTGGCCGGGGAGCTGTTTTTT

J gene: TRBJ2-7
clone size: few
V gene: TRBV7-2
D gene: TRBD1
CDR3 protein: CASSSGGTGGYEQYF
CDR3 DNA: TGTGCCAGCAGTTCCGGGGGGACAGGGGGCTACGAGCAGTACTTC

J gene: TRBJ2-6
clone size: few
V gene: TRBV20-1
D gene: .
CDR3 protein: CSARSFRTGANVLTF
CDR3 DNA: TGCAGTGCCAGAAGCTTCAGGACTGGGGCCAACGTCCTGACTTTC

J gene: TRBJ2-1
clone size: .
V gene: TRBV5-1
D gene: .
CDR3 protein: CASSLRGLAGGNEQFF
CDR3 DNA: TGCGCCAGCAGCTTGAGGGGGCTAGCAGGGGGGAATGAGCAGTTCTTC

J gene: TRBJ1-2
clone size: .
V gene: TRBV4-1
D gene: TRBD1
CDR3 protein: CASSPPGQVLWDYGYTF
CDR3 DNA: TGCGCCAGCAGCCCCCCGGGACAGGTCCTCTGGGACTATGGCTACACCTTC

J gene: TRBJ2-3
clone size: .
V gene: TRBV4-3
D gene: .
CDR3 protein: CASSQDSGGDTQYF
CDR3 DNA: TGCGCCAGCAGCCAAGATTCCGGGGGAGATACGCAGTATTTT

J gene: TRBJ1-5
clone size: few
V gene: TRBV6-1
D gene: TRBD1
CDR3 protein: CASRDRGLYSNQPQHF
CDR3 DNA: TGTGCCAGCAGGGACAGGGGGCTGTATAGCAATCAGCCCCAGCATTTT

J gene: TRBJ1-4
clone size: few
V gene: TRBV20-1
D gene: .
CDR3 protein: CSAKEKWTHTEKLFF
CDR3 DNA: TGCAGTGCGAAGGAGAAGTGGACCCACACCGAAAAACTGTTTTTT

J gene: TRBJ2-7
clone size: .
V gene: TRBV5-1
D gene: TRBD1
CDR3 protein: CASSLEQGVYEQYF
CDR3 DNA: TGCGCCAGCAGCTTGGAACAGGGGGTCTACGAGCAGTACTTC

J gene: TRBJ1-2
clone size: many
V gene: TRBV30
D gene: .
CDR3 protein: CAWSGTNYGYTF
CDR3 DNA: TGTGCCTGGAGTGGAACTAACTATGGCTACACCTTC

J gene: TRBJ2-7
clone size: .
V gene: TRBV5-1
D gene: .
CDR3 protein: CASRDVFRGRSSYEQYF
CDR3 DNA: TGCGCCAGCAGGGACGTATTCCGGGGCCGGAGCTCCTACGAGCAGTACTTC

J gene: TRBJ1-1
clone size: .
V gene: TRBV19
D gene: .
CDR3 protein: CASSIGTGNTEAFF
CDR3 DNA: TGTGCCAGTAGTATAGGCACGGGGAACACTGAAGCTTTCTTT

J gene: TRBJ1-1
clone size: many
V gene: TRBV12-3/TRBV12-4
D gene: TRBD1
CDR3 protein: CASSLWEQGKTEAFF
CDR3 DNA: TGTGCCAGCAGTCTTTGGGAACAGGGGAAAACTGAAGCTTTCTTT

J gene: TRBJ2-7
clone size: few
V gene: TRBV6-5
D gene: .
CDR3 protein: CASSSPGLPYEQYF
CDR3 DNA: TGTGCCAGCAGTTCCCCGGGACTGCCCTACGAGCAGTACTTC

J gene: TRBJ2-2
clone size: few
V gene: TRBV5-1
D gene: .
CDR3 protein: CASSFDPSGTGELFF
CDR3 DNA: TGCGCCAGCAGCTTTGACCCGTCTGGCACCGGGGAGCTGTTTTTT

J gene: TRBJ2-1
clone size: few
V gene: TRBV27
D gene: .
CDR3 protein: CASSTPGGGLHNEQFF
CDR3 DNA: TGTGCCAGCAGTACCCCAGGGGGGGGGCTCCACAATGAGCAGTTCTTC

J gene: TRBJ2-2
clone size: .
V gene: TRBV24-1
D gene: .
CDR3 protein: CATSNPAAPDSRHTGELFF
CDR3 DNA: TGTGCCACCAGTAACCCCGCTGCACCCGACAGTCGGCATACCGGGGAGCTGTTTTTT

J gene: TRBJ2-5
clone size: few
V gene: TRBV7-6
D gene: TRBD2
CDR3 protein: CASSLAGRWTSRGFLGETQYF
CDR3 DNA: TGTGCCAGCAGCTTAGCGGGCCGCTGGACTAGCCGGGGGTTTCTAGGGGAGACCCAGTACTTC

J gene: TRBJ1-2
clone size: .
V gene: TRBV20-1
D gene: .
CDR3 protein: CSAKGLGSRAYGYTF
CDR3 DNA: TGCAGTGCTAAGGGTTTGGGCTCAAGGGCCTATGGCTACACCTTC

J gene: TRBJ2-2
clone size: few
V gene: TRBV5-1
D gene: .
CDR3 protein: CASSSRLYDGELFF
CDR3 DNA: TGCGCCAGCAGCTCGAGGCTTTACGACGGGGAGCTGTTTTTT

J gene: TRBJ2-1
clone size: .
V gene: TRBV7-2
D gene: .
CDR3 protein: CASSLVGRFSHNEQFF
CDR3 DNA: TGTGCCAGCAGCTTAGTTGGACGGTTCTCCCACAATGAGCAGTTCTTC

J gene: TRBJ2-2
clone size: few
V gene: TRBV15
D gene: .
CDR3 protein: CATSRGAPATGELFF
CDR3 DNA: TGTGCCACCAGCAGAGGGGCCCCGGCGACCGGGGAGCTGTTTTTT

J gene: TRBJ2-1
clone size: few
V gene: TRBV6-4
D gene: .
CDR3 protein: CASSAGVGHNEQFF
CDR3 DNA: TGTGCCAGCAGTGCAGGGGTAGGTCACAATGAGCAGTTCTTC

J gene: TRBJ2-5
clone size: .
V gene: TRBV5-1
D gene: .
CDR3 protein: CASSFSRGEETQYF
CDR3 DNA: TGCGCCAGCAGCTTTAGTCGGGGTGAGGAGACCCAGTACTTC

J gene: TRBJ2-7
clone size: .
V gene: TRBV12-3/TRBV12-4
D gene: .
CDR3 protein: CASSFRLGQPPSYEQYF
CDR3 DNA: TGTGCCAGCAGTTTCAGGCTAGGACAGCCCCCTTCCTACGAGCAGTACTTC

J gene: TRBJ2-1
clone size: .
V gene: TRBV12-3/TRBV12-4
D gene: TRBD2
CDR3 protein: CASSPITGLGPDNEQFF
CDR3 DNA: TGTGCCAGCAGTCCAATTACCGGACTAGGTCCCGACAATGAGCAGTTCTTC